The clone carrying this T cell receptor beta chain showed up many times. This specimen belongs to a study of Graves' ophthalmopathy and Graves' hyperthyroidism. Across the whole study: Peripheral blood was obtained at first diagnosis, ahead of any treatment.

CDR3 length: 15 residues. Germline V CDR1 and CDR2: WNHNN, SYGVQD (reference sequence). V was cut by 2 bases and J by 2 bases, with 9 bases left in between. Cases classed as stable hyperthyroidism had no ophthalmopathy within 18 months of follow-up. Amplified TCR beta CDR3 regions were obtained using RNA transcripts as template. Second-round multiplex PCR followed a first-round RT-PCR using HTBI primers. MiXCR, run by TCRdb on the multiplex PCR reads, gives a single entry per CDR3 protein. The sample contains hundreds of thousands of distinct CDR3 sequences, about 21% of which appear only once. The sample consisted of peripheral blood. The chain employs TRBV10-1 and TRBJ2-2; D ambiguous. This TCR derives from a woman aged 18-29 years with stable Graves' hyperthyroidism. CDR3 protein: CASSEGEINTGELFF. As DNA, the CDR3 is TGCGCCAGCAGTGAGGGCGAGATTAACACCGGGGAGCTGTTTTTT.